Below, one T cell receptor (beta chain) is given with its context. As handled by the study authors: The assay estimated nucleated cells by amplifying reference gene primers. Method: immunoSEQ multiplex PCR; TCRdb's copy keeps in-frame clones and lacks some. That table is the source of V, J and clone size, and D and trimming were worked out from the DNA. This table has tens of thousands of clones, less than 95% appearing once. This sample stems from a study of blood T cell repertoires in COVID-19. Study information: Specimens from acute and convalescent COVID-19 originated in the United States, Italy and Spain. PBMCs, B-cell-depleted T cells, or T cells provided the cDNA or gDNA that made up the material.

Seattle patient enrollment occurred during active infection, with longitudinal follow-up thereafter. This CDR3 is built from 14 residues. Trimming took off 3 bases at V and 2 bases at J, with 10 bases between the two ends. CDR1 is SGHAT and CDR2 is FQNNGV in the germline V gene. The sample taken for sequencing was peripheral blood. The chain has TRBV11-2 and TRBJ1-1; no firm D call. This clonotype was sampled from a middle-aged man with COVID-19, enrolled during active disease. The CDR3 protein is CASSFRGINTEAFF. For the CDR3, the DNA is TGTGCCAGCAGCTTTCGCGGGATTAACACTGAAGCTTTCTTT.